These T cell receptor beta chains were read from a single sample in a study of T cell responses to AZD1222 COVID-19 vaccine. Libraries were prepared by immunoSEQ multiplex PCR; TCRdb keeps only in-frame clonotypes and omits some of them. The data contain nearly 200,000 clones, approximately 93% of them singletons. The sample consisted of peripheral blood, taken 28 days after the second AZD1222 dose. These receptors all come from an adult who received the AZD1222 COVID-19 vaccine. The CDR3 runs from the conserved cysteine through the conserved F or W. Fields, in order: clone size, J gene, D gene, V gene, CDR3 protein, CDR3 DNA. D genes are given only for firm matches. Size is omitted from some rows. Given values are once, few, many or a class for expanded clones.

. | TRBJ1-5 | . | TRBV7-6 | CASSLDSFGNQPQHF | TGTGCCAGCAGCCTCGACAGCTTCGGCAATCAGCCCCAGCATTTT
. | TRBJ2-3 | TRBD2 | TRBV19 | CASSRPGLPTSTDTQYF | TGTGCCAGTAGTAGACCGGGACTACCTACTAGCACAGATACGCAGTATTTT
. | TRBJ2-7 | TRBD1 | TRBV27 | CASSQPGGYEQYF | TGTGCCAGCAGTCAGCCAGGGGGCTACGAGCAGTACTTC
. | TRBJ1-1 | TRBD1 | TRBV12-3/TRBV12-4 | CASSETGGTEAFF | TGTGCCAGCAGTGAGACAGGGGGCACTGAAGCTTTCTTT
once | TRBJ1-2 | . | TRBV23-1 | CASSQDHQVGRYGYTF | TGCGCCAGCAGTCAGGATCACCAGGTGGGGAGGTATGGCTACACCTTC
once | TRBJ1-1 | . | TRBV19 | CASSIGRVPEAFF | TGTGCCAGTAGTATTGGGAGAGTTCCTGAAGCTTTCTTT
. | TRBJ2-2 | . | TRBV11-3 | CASSDRTANTGELFF | TGTGCCAGCTCCGATAGGACAGCTAACACCGGGGAGCTGTTTTTT
. | TRBJ1-1 | . | TRBV18 | CASSPQQMNTEAFF | TGTGCCAGCTCACCTCAACAAATGAACACTGAAGCTTTCTTT
. | TRBJ1-2 | TRBD1 | TRBV6-5 | CASSYSFSGQDYGYTF | TGTGCCAGCAGTTACTCTTTTTCAGGACAGGACTATGGCTACACCTTC
. | TRBJ2-5 | . | TRBV29-1 | CSVAVQETQYF | TGCAGCGTTGCGGTGCAAGAGACCCAGTACTTC
. | TRBJ1-1 | . | TRBV20-1 | CSARITEAFF | TGCAGTGCTAGGATCACTGAAGCTTTCTTT
. | TRBJ1-4 | . | TRBV4-2 | CASSQGEGETNEKLFF | TGTGCCAGCAGCCAAGGCGAGGGGGAAACTAATGAAAAACTGTTTTTT
. | TRBJ2-1 | TRBD2 | TRBV5-4 | CASSLTGGAFDEQFF | TGTGCCAGCAGCTTGACCGGGGGGGCCTTCGATGAGCAGTTCTTC
once | TRBJ1-4 | . | TRBV2 | CASSEVPWEKLFF | TGTGCCAGCAGTGAAGTCCCATGGGAAAAACTGTTTTTT
. | TRBJ2-1 | TRBD1 | TRBV5-4 | CASRLGGHNEQFF | TGTGCCAGCAGGCTAGGGGGCCACAATGAGCAGTTCTTC
. | TRBJ2-1 | . | TRBV7-2 | CASSLGNEAYNEQFF | TGTGCCAGCAGCTTAGGGAATGAGGCGTACAATGAGCAGTTCTTC
. | TRBJ2-2 | . | TRBV11-1 | CASQPPWGARSGELFF | TGTGCCAGCCAACCCCCCTGGGGGGCGCGCAGCGGGGAGCTGTTTTTT
once | TRBJ1-1 | . | TRBV25-1 | CASSELGLEAFF | TGTGCCAGCAGTGAATTGGGCCTTGAAGCTTTCTTT
. | TRBJ2-3 | TRBD2 | TRBV5-1 | CASSVRTSGGADTQYF | TGCGCCAGCAGCGTCCGGACTAGCGGGGGGGCAGATACGCAGTATTTT
. | TRBJ1-1 | . | TRBV5-1 | CASSPGSVGGTEAFF | TGCGCCAGCAGCCCGGGGTCCGTCGGTGGCACTGAAGCTTTCTTT
. | TRBJ2-7 | . | TRBV13 | CASSRTENEQYF | TGTGCCAGCAGCCGTACAGAGAACGAGCAGTACTTC
. | TRBJ2-1 | TRBD2 | TRBV20-1 | CSASLLAGGNEQFF | TGCAGTGCTAGTTTGCTAGCGGGGGGCAATGAGCAGTTCTTC
. | TRBJ2-7 | TRBD1 | TRBV30 | CAWRGTGSYEQYF | TGTGCCTGGAGAGGGACAGGGAGTTACGAGCAGTACTTC
few | TRBJ2-7 | . | TRBV25-1 | CASSERRGPGYEQYF | TGTGCCAGCAGTGAACGGAGGGGTCCAGGTTACGAGCAGTACTTC
. | TRBJ2-7 | TRBD2 | TRBV15 | CATSTIPQAGEQYF | TGTGCCACCAGCACCATACCCCAAGCGGGGGAGCAGTACTTC
. | TRBJ2-2 | . | TRBV4-2 | CASSQELEGPGELFF | TGTGCCAGCAGCCAAGAATTGGAGGGTCCCGGGGAGCTGTTTTTT
. | TRBJ1-4 | . | TRBV7-9 | CASSSNRLATNEKLFF | TGTGCCAGCAGCTCGAACCGGCTTGCAACTAATGAAAAACTGTTTTTT
. | TRBJ1-1 | . | TRBV30 | CAWSVRSLGWPEAFF | TGTGCCTGGAGTGTAAGGTCTTTAGGGTGGCCTGAAGCTTTCTTT
once | TRBJ1-2 | . | TRBV2 | CASPLFVGGAEGYTF | TGTGCCAGCCCTCTATTTGTTGGGGGCGCGGAGGGCTACACCTTC
. | TRBJ1-2 | TRBD1 | TRBV19 | CASSIEGTGNYGYTF | TGTGCCAGTAGTATAGAAGGGACAGGGAACTATGGCTACACCTTC
. | TRBJ1-2 | . | TRBV9 | CASSVGTLNYGYTF | TGTGCCAGCAGCGTAGGGACTCTGAACTATGGCTACACCTTC
. | TRBJ1-1 | TRBD1 | TRBV28 | CASSLQGEFEAFF | TGTGCCAGCAGTTTACAGGGGGAATTTGAAGCTTTCTTT
. | TRBJ1-2 | . | TRBV5-5 | CASSMQLDRSTYGYTF | TGTGCCAGCAGCATGCAGCTCGACAGATCAACCTATGGCTACACCTTC
. | TRBJ2-1 | . | TRBV28 | CASSHPPGLLVHEQFF | TGTGCCAGCAGTCACCCGCCCGGACTACTTGTCCATGAGCAGTTCTTC
. | TRBJ1-2 | TRBD1 | TRBV7-8 | CASSLTGGATRGYTF | TGTGCCAGCAGCCTTACAGGGGGCGCCACACGTGGCTACACCTTC
. | TRBJ1-6 | . | TRBV4-1 | CASSRTLDGSSTYNSPLHF | TGCGCCAGCAGCCGGACATTGGATGGCTCGAGCACCTATAATTCACCCCTCCACTTT
. | TRBJ1-1 | . | TRBV12-5 | CASGSGQNTEAFF | TGTGCTAGTGGTTCCGGACAGAACACTGAAGCTTTCTTT
. | TRBJ2-1 | TRBD1 | TRBV24-1 | CATSELGTGQINEQFF | TGTGCCACCAGTGAACTCGGGACAGGGCAAATCAATGAGCAGTTCTTC
. | TRBJ1-3 | TRBD1 | TRBV28 | CASRDREDTIYF | TGTGCCAGCAGAGACAGGGAGGACACCATATATTTT
. | TRBJ1-5 | TRBD1 | TRBV7-9 | CASSLGQGGQPQHF | TGTGCCAGCAGCTTAGGACAGGGAGGTCAGCCCCAGCATTTT